This paragraph covers one T cell receptor (beta chain) sequence. Its specificity is unknown. This sample was taken from a study of cytomegalovirus exposure and HLA in healthy donors. The PCR ran on 60 Vbeta and 13 Jbeta primers. TCRdb's table, derived via immunoSEQ multiplex PCR, lists solely in-frame clones and lacks some. The repertoire holds 100,000 or so clones, 76% seen once, with over 3.5% in the top ten. Findings and limits, study-wide: TCR beta V- and J-gene trimming was later associated with a missense DCLRE1C variant. Per a prior analysis, the majority of TCR beta V segments were productive roughly 87% or roughly 30% of the time. The study found most TCR sequences rare, yet found some public TCRs in many donors.

The material sequenced was PBMCs. This sequence originates from a woman aged 50 to 60 in good health and CMV-seropositive.

The DNA of the CDR3 is TGCGCCAGCAGCTTGGACGAGTACGAGCAGTACTTC. It encodes CASSLDEYEQYF. The chain uses TRBV5-1 and TRBJ2-7; D uncertain. Per germline, CDR1 SGHRS and CDR2 YFSETQ. The CDR3 totals 12 residues. Trimming shortened V by 0 bases and J by 4 bases, and 5 bases separated the two germline ends.